Below, 20 T cell receptor beta chains from the same sample are listed, as sequenced in a study of T cells in Graves' hyperthyroidism and ophthalmopathy. Amplified TCR beta CDR3 regions came from RNA transcripts. The HTBI set primed first-round TCR CDR3 RT-PCR. TCRdb reprocessed the multiplex PCR reads with MiXCR, giving one entry per CDR3 protein. This sample carries hundreds of thousands of distinct CDR3 sequences, roughly 15% of them seen once, and the ten largest clones take roughly an eighth. The sample taken for sequencing was blood. These receptor sequences come from a woman between 50 and 59 years old with Graves' ophthalmopathy.

This clonotype was seen repeatedly, ten times or more. The chain recombines TRBV20-1 with TRBJ1-2; D is unclear. The germline CDR1 and CDR2 sequences are DFQATT and SNEGSKA (reference sequence). The ends were cut back, 6 bases at V and 6 bases at J, with 14 bases in the middle. CDR3 length: 12 residues. The DNA of the CDR3 is TGCAGTGCCCTGTCCGAAGTGAATGGCTACACCTTC. Protein: CSALSEVNGYTF.

This clonotype has ten or more counts. The CDR3 coding sequence is TGCAGCGTTCCAACAGGGGGTACTGAGCAGTTCTTC. This codes for CSVPTGGTEQFF. The J gene is TRBJ2-1, the V gene TRBV29-1; TRBD1 aligns across 8 bases. V was clipped by 5 bases and J by 9 bases; unmatched bases: 6. Germline CDR1 SQVTM, CDR2 ANQGSEA. The CDR3 is 12 residues long.

This clonotype has at least ten counts. The chain couples TRBV6-2 or TRBV6-3 to TRBJ2-1; D is unclear. The CDR3 contains 15 residues. Trimming took off 0 bases at V and 8 bases at J, with 14 bases between the two ends. Germline assignment: CDR1 MNHEY and CDR2 SVGEGT. The CDR3 DNA is TGTGCCAGCAGTTACTCGGAGTTTGCAGTAGATGAGCAGTTCTTC. As protein: CASSYSEFAVDEQFF.

The rearrangement uses TRBV5-1 and TRBJ2-1; 7 bases line up with TRBD1. This CDR3 is built from 15 residues. V shed 2 bases, J shed 2 bases, and the junction held 4 bases outside the gene matches. The germline V gene encodes CDR1 SGHRS and CDR2 YFSETQ. The CDR3 DNA follows: TGCGCCAGCAGCTTTACAGGACAGGCCTACAATGAGCAGTTCTTC. Translating it yields CASSFTGQAYNEQFF.

This clonotype was detected a few times. CDR3 loop: CASSPGRGNGETQYF. CDR3 coding DNA: TGTGCCAGCAGCCCGGGCAGGGGCAACGGGGAGACCCAGTACTTC. The chain uses TRBV13 and TRBJ2-5, with D tentatively TRBD1 (6 bases). This CDR3 has 15 amino acids. Between the trimmed V and J ends, which lost 5 bases and 5 bases, there was a span of 18 bases. Germline CDR1 is PRHDT and CDR2 is FYEKMQ (reference sequence).

This clonotype has at least ten counts. The V call is TRBV5-1, the J call TRBJ2-7, with TRBD1 matching over 9 bases. The V gene end was trimmed by 4 bases and the J gene end by 5 bases; junction bases not matched to a gene: 10. Germline V gene lookup returns CDR1 SGHRS and CDR2 YFSETQ. The length of the CDR3 is 15 residues. This CDR3 is CASSHAGTGLNEQYF. CDR3 sequence (DNA): TGCGCCAGCAGCCACGCCGGGACAGGGCTAAACGAGCAGTACTTC.

For this clonotype: This may stem from a read error, because a much larger clone lies one nucleotide away. Lacking the conserved final phenylalanine or tryptophan, this CDR3 likely reflects a read error. This chain connects TRBV11-2 to TRBJ2-2; D remains ambiguous. The CDR3 totals 13 residues. Trimming removed 0 bases from V and 6 bases from J, with 5 bases in between. Germline V CDR1 and CDR2: SGHAT, FQNNGV. The CDR3: CASSLEPPGELFS. The CDR3, as DNA: TGTGCCAGCAGCTTAGAACCCCCCGGGGAGCTGTTTTCT.

In its sample, this clonotype was seen many times. This rearrangement joins TRBV28 to TRBJ1-1, with 8 bases aligning to TRBD1. CDR3 length: 16 amino acids. V trimming: 1 base; J trimming: 5 bases; junction bases outside the gene matches: 9. Germline CDR1 is MDHEN and CDR2 is SYDVKM. This chain's CDR3 is CASSLYMTGVGTEAFF. The CDR3 nucleotides are TGTGCCAGCAGTTTATATATGACAGGGGTAGGAACTGAAGCTTTCTTT. Full variable domain (rest looked up from reference TRBV28 and TRBJ1-1): DVKVTQSSRYLVKRTGEKVFLECVQDMDHENMFWYRQDPGLGLRLIYFSYDVKMKEKGDIPEGYSVSREKKERFSLILESASTNQTSMYLCASSLYMTGVGTEAFFGQGTRLTVV.

The count of this clonotype is one. A single base separates this from a much larger clone, so it may be a read error. J is TRBJ1-4 and V is TRBV2; tentatively, D is TRBD1 (5 bases). The CDR3 is 16 amino acids. V lost 8 bases, J lost 6 bases, and 22 bases lay in between. Germline assignment: CDR1 SNHLY and CDR2 FYNNEI. CDR3 in DNA: TGTGCCAGCCGAGGCAGGGCGGAGCCCTTCGATGAAAAACTGTTTTTT. Protein product: CASRGRAEPFDEKLFF.

This chain links TRBV4-1 with TRBJ1-2; D remains ambiguous. This CDR3 has 14 amino acids. Germline V gene sequence: CDR1 MGHRA, CDR2 YSYEKL. Trimming removed 0 bases at V and 7 bases at J, with 12 bases between. CDR3 bases: TGCGCCAGCAGCCAAGATATCGCGAGGGCTGGCTACACCTTC. Its translation: CASSQDIARAGYTF.

V gene TRBV7-3 combines with J gene TRBJ2-1, with 7 bases lining up with TRBD2. CDR3 length: 15 residues. Germline V CDR1 and CDR2: SGHTA, FQGTGA. J lost 5 bases, V lost 0 bases, and 4 bases had no gene match. This chain's CDR3 is CASSLTGTTNNEQFF. DNA of the CDR3: TGTGCCAGCAGCTTAACCGGGACTACTAACAATGAGCAGTTCTTC.

Ten or more counts support this clonotype. The rearrangement uses TRBV27 and TRBJ2-6; 14 bases line up with TRBD2. The CDR3 consists of 18 residues. V lost 6 bases to trimming and J lost 1 base; unmatched junction nucleotides: 5. CDR1 MNHEY and CDR2 SMNVEV come from the germline V gene (reference sequence). The CDR3 DNA reads TGTGCCAGCAGCAGACTAGCGGGAGGGTCGTCTGGGGCCAACGTCCTGACTTTC. Its protein is CASSRLAGGSSGANVLTF. The whole variable domain, remainder taken from reference TRBV27 and TRBJ2-6, is EAQVTQNPRYLITVTGKKLTVTCSQNMNHEYMSWYRQDPGLGLRQIYYSMNVEVTDKGDVPEGYKVSRKEKRNFPLILESPSPNQTSLYFCASSRLAGGSSGANVLTFGAGSRLTVL.

This clonotype occurred many times. This rearrangement joins TRBV20-1 to TRBJ2-7; a possible D gene is TRBD2 (6 bases). Per the germline V gene, CDR1 is DFQATT and CDR2 is SNEGSKA (reference sequence). V gave up 6 bases and J gave up 5 bases, with 14 bases separating them. CDR3 length equals 12 residues. CDR3 sequence: CSACQGGDEQYF. CDR3 nucleotides: TGCAGTGCCTGTCAGGGAGGTGACGAGCAGTACTTC.

At least ten counts were recorded for this clonotype. V usage is TRBV5-1 and J usage is TRBJ2-7, with 9 nucleotides matching TRBD1. The CDR3 runs to 14 residues. V was pared by 7 bases and J by 4 bases, with 9 bases of the junction left unmatched. CDR1 and CDR2 (germline): SGHRS, YFSETQ. CDR3 in DNA: TGCGCCAGCCGGCCGGGACAGGGACCTTACGAGCAGTACTTC. Protein sequence: CASRPGQGPYEQYF.

This clonotype has a count of ten or more. The chain's CDR3 is CASSLGLGRVREQYF. In nucleotides, the CDR3 is TGTGCCAGCAGCTTAGGGCTAGGGAGGGTGCGGGAGCAGTACTTC. The V call is TRBV11-2, the J call TRBJ2-7, with 7 bases fitting TRBD2. The germline CDR1 and CDR2 sequences are SGHAT and FQNNGV. The CDR3 spans 15 residues. Unmatched junction bases numbered 10, after V lost 1 base and J lost 7 bases.

This clonotype was counted ten times or more. The rearrangement links TRBV28 to TRBJ2-7, with D tentatively TRBD2 (5 bases). This CDR3 comprises 13 residues. CDR1 is MDHEN, CDR2 SYDVKM, per germline. Trimming stripped 8 bases from V and 2 bases from J, with 13 bases between. In DNA form, the CDR3 reads TGTGCCAGCTCGGAAATAGCGACCTACGAGCAGTACTTC. It codes for CASSEIATYEQYF.

This clonotype occurred a few times. This chain connects TRBV7-2 to TRBJ2-7; 9 nucleotides match TRBD1. The CDR3 totals 15 residues. Germline V CDR1 and CDR2: SGHTA, FQGNSA. V shed 1 base and J 4 bases; nucleotides not matched to a gene: 5. CDR3 in amino acids: CASSLEGQGFYEQYF. The CDR3 DNA reads TGTGCCAGCAGCTTAGAGGGACAGGGTTTTTACGAGCAGTACTTC.

Ten or more counts support this clonotype. The V and J genes are TRBV6-1 and TRBJ1-5; D uncertain. The CDR3 is 14 residues long. Germline V lookup: CDR1 MNHNS, CDR2 SASEGT. V lost 6 bases to trimming and J lost 4 bases, with 13 bases between them. In DNA, the CDR3 is TGTGCCAGCAGCCGGGCGGCGGGGAATCAGCCCCAGCATTTT. This encodes CASSRAAGNQPQHF.

The sample holds many counts of this clonotype. This chain connects TRBV18 to TRBJ2-1; 10 nucleotides align to TRBD2. V shed 0 bases, J shed 7 bases, and the junction held 6 bases outside the gene matches. The CDR3 totals 16 residues. CDR1 is KGHSH and CDR2 is LQKENI in the germline V gene. CDR3 nucleotide sequence: TGTGCCAGCTCACCACCGGTTAGCGGGAGGAGTAATGAGCAGTTCTTC. Encoded protein: CASSPPVSGRSNEQFF.

The V and J genes are TRBV9 and TRBJ2-3; possibly TRBD2 for D (6 bases). This CDR3 spans 15 amino acids. Germline CDR1 is SGDLS and CDR2 is YYNGEE. V lost 0 bases, J lost 4 bases, and 12 bases lay in between. The CDR3 here is CASSVGASEADTQYF. CDR3 nucleotide sequence: TGTGCCAGCAGCGTAGGGGCTAGCGAAGCAGATACGCAGTATTTT.